This T cell receptor beta chain came from a study of blood T cell repertoires in COVID-19. About the study: Sources were T cells, B-cell-depleted T cells, or PBMCs; the material itself was cDNA or gDNA.

Germline values: CDR1 PRHDT, CDR2 FYEKMQ (reference sequence). The CDR3 totals 14 residues. Deletions cut 5 bases from V and 8 bases from J, with 13 bases between. Clones were read by immunoSEQ multiplex PCR, and TCRdb kept only the in-frame ones, dropping some. The sample holds 100,000 or so clones, approximately 88% seen once. Sequencing was done on a sample of peripheral blood. The chain links TRBV13 to TRBJ1-6, with no clear D. This receptor was obtained from an older woman with acute or convalescent COVID-19. CDR3 residues: CASSMRDRDSPLHF. CDR3 bases: TGTGCCAGCAGCATGCGGGATCGCGATTCACCCCTCCACTTT.